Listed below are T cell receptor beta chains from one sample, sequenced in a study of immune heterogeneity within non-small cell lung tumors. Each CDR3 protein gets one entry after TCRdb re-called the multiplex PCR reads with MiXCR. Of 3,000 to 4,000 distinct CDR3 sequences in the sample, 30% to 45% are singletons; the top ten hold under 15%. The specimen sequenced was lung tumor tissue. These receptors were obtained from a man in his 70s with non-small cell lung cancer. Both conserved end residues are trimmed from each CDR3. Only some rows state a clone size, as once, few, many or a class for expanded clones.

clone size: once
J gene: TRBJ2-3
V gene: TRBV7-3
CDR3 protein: ASSLDPGSTDTQY

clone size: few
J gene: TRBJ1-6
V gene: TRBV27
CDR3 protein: ASSWADSYNSPLH

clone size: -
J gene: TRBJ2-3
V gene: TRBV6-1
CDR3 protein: ASSRTVPSTDTQY

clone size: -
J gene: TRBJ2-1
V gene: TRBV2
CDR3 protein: ASSEWQGKNEQF

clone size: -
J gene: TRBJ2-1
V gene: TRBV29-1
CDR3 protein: SVRVANNEQF

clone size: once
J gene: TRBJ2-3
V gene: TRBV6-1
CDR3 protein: ASSLFTDTQY

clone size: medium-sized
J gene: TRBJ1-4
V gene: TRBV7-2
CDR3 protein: ASGRTGGEKLF

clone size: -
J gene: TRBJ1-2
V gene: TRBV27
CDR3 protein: ASNPGQKTNYGYT

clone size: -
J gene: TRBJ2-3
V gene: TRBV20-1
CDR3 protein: SASSAGGTDTQY

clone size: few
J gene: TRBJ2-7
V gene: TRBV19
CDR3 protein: ASSMVLWSYEQY

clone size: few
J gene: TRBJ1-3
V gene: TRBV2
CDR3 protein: ATRGGQTGNTIY